This T cell receptor beta chain comes out of a study of T cell changes during pregnancy in multiple sclerosis. The data were produced by immunoSEQ multiplex PCR, yet TCRdb's version contains in-frame clones alone and is incomplete. The sample lists more than 85,000 clones, roughly 95% occurring once. CDR3 length: 14 residues. Trimming took off 4 bases at V and 5 bases at J, with 13 bases between the two ends. From germline, CDR1 is SGHRS and CDR2 YFSETQ. The sequencing here drew on peripheral blood, taken in the third trimester of pregnancy. The chain carries TRBV5-1 and TRBJ1-3, with unresolved D. The receptor comes from a female donor in good health, enrolled as a control in a pregnancy study. The CDR3 DNA is TGCGCCAGCAGCGTGGACGGCGGAAGAAACACCATATATTTT. Translating it yields CASSVDGGRNTIYF.